The 22 T cell receptor beta chains below were found in one sample sequenced in a study of blood T cell repertoires in COVID-19. Method: immunoSEQ multiplex PCR; TCRdb's copy keeps in-frame clones and lacks some. Among about 160,000 clones listed, about 86% were seen once. The source material was peripheral blood. All receptors come from a man aged 70 or older with acute or convalescent COVID-19.

The rearrangement joins TRBV7-2 to TRBJ2-7, with 9 bases matching TRBD1. The CDR3 contains 17 residues. Germline V gene lookup returns CDR1 SGHTA and CDR2 FQGNSA. After removal of 0 bases from V and 2 bases from J, the junction contained 8 bases not matched to a gene. As DNA, the CDR3 is TGTGCCAGCAGCTTAGCGGGGGGGACAGGGTTTACCTACGAGCAGTACTTC. Amino acid sequence: CASSLAGGTGFTYEQYF. The full variable domain, rest sourced from reference TRBV7-2 and TRBJ2-7, is GAGVSQSPSNKVTEKGKDVELRCDPISGHTALYWYRQSLGQGLEFLIYFQGNSAPDKSGLPSDRFSAERTGGSVSTLTIQRTQQEDSAVYLCASSLAGGTGFTYEQYFGPGTRLTVT.

The CDR3 loop is CSGDLTSGVSYNEQFF. The CDR3, as DNA: TGCAGCGGGGATTTGACTAGCGGAGTTTCCTACAATGAGCAGTTCTTC. This chain uses TRBV29-1 with TRBJ2-1; 9 bases are shared with TRBD2. V shed 7 bases, J shed 1 base, and the junction held 11 bases outside the gene matches. Germline V gene sequence: CDR1 SQVTM, CDR2 ANQGSEA. The length of the CDR3 is 16 residues.

V is TRBV5-4 and J is TRBJ1-1; D ambiguous. Germline values: CDR1 SGHNT, CDR2 YYREEE (reference sequence). This CDR3 spans 15 amino acids. Trimming took 0 bases from V and 4 from J, leaving 13 bases between them. The CDR3 DNA follows: TGTGCCAGCAGCTTGGAAGACGCGGGGAGCACTGAAGCTTTCTTT. Translated, it gives CASSLEDAGSTEAFF.

V and J are TRBV7-2 and TRBJ2-3, with 8 nucleotides matching TRBD2. Germline V gives CDR1 SGHTA, CDR2 FQGNSA. V shed 6 bases, J shed 1 base, and the junction held 3 bases outside the gene matches. This CDR3 has 14 amino acids. CDR3 region: CASRIAGRTDTQYF. DNA for the CDR3: TGTGCCAGCAGAATAGCGGGGCGCACAGATACGCAGTATTTT.

In its sample, this clone was seen a few times. V usage is TRBV19 and J usage is TRBJ2-1; 8 nucleotides agree with TRBD2. The germline V gene encodes CDR1 LNHDA and CDR2 SQIVND (reference sequence). V dropped 11 bases and J dropped 7; count of bases not matched to a gene: 10. The CDR3 has 13 residues. The CDR3 DNA reads TGTGCCGTACGGGAGGGAGTTCGGAATGAGCAGTTCTTC. This codes for CAVREGVRNEQFF.

This clone was seen only once. The chain combines TRBV5-4 with TRBJ1-1; the D gene is possibly TRBD1 (6 bases). The CDR3 is made up of 15 amino acids. From germline, CDR1 is SGHNT and CDR2 YYREEE (reference sequence). V lost 5 bases and J 0 bases, leaving 14 bases between the germline ends. The CDR3 sequence: CASSLAGVMNTEAFF. The CDR3 DNA reads TGTGCCAGCAGTCTGGCAGGGGTCATGAACACTGAAGCTTTCTTT. Filled out from reference TRBV5-4 and TRBJ1-1, the complete variable domain reads ETGVTQSPTHLIKTRGQQVTLRCSSQSGHNTVSWYQQALGQGPQFIFQYYREEENGRGNFPPRFSGLQFPNYSSELNVNALELDDSALYLCASSLAGVMNTEAFFGQGTRLTVV.

A note on this clone: This specimen includes other DNA sequences encoding the same CDR3. V is TRBV19 and J is TRBJ1-5; D unclear. CDR1 and CDR2 (germline): LNHDA, SQIVND (reference sequence). V was pared by 4 bases and J by 4 bases, with 5 bases between. The CDR3 covers 12 residues. The CDR3 region has the DNA TGTGCCAGTAGTACTCTTAATCAGCCCCAGCATTTT. Amino acid sequence: CASSTLNQPQHF.

The chain combines TRBV6-5 with TRBJ1-2, with D perhaps TRBD1 (5 bases). The germline V and J ends were trimmed by 0 bases and 6 bases, with 14 bases remaining between them. CDR3 length equals 15 residues. The germline V gene encodes CDR1 MNHEY and CDR2 SVGAGI. The chain's CDR3 is CASSYSGAGFDGYTF. DNA for the CDR3: TGTGCCAGCAGTTACTCAGGGGCCGGATTTGATGGCTACACCTTC.

The J gene is TRBJ1-4, the V gene TRBV24-1; 7 bases map to TRBD1. V was pared by 3 bases and J by 4 bases, with 4 bases of the junction left unmatched. Germline V gene sequence: CDR1 KGHDR, CDR2 SFDVKD. CDR3 length: 15 amino acids. The CDR3 reads CATSDGTEINEKLFF. CDR3 DNA sequence: TGTGCCACCAGTGATGGGACAGAAATTAATGAAAAACTGTTTTTT.

V gene TRBV28 combines with J gene TRBJ1-1; 11 bases line up with TRBD1. Trimming cost V 6 bases and J 6 bases; bases outside gene matches: 9. The CDR3 has 15 residues. Per the germline V gene, CDR1 is MDHEN and CDR2 is SYDVKM. In DNA form, the CDR3 reads TGTGCCAGCAGCCGACTACCGGGACAGGGGGCTGAAGCTTTCTTT. Its translation is CASSRLPGQGAEAFF.

This chain links TRBV9 with TRBJ2-2; 7 nucleotides line up with TRBD2. CDR1 is SGDLS and CDR2 is YYNGEE in the germline V gene. The CDR3 spans 17 residues. V lost 4 bases and J lost 6; bases outside the gene matches: 15. CDR3 coding DNA: TGTGCCAGCAGCACAAACCTCAGGACTAGATCCCCCGGGGAGCTGTTTTTT. Its protein is CASSTNLRTRSPGELFF.

Here the CDR3 DNA reads TGTGCCAGCAGCCCGACCCCGACAGGGGTAGAGACCCAGTACTTC. Its translation is CASSPTPTGVETQYF. The genes are TRBV7-6 and TRBJ2-5; 8 bases agree with TRBD1. V shed 5 bases, J shed 4 bases, and the junction held 9 bases outside the gene matches. Germline CDR1 is SGHVS and CDR2 is FNYEAQ. This CDR3 region has 15 residues.

The chain couples TRBV5-1 to TRBJ2-3, with D possibly being TRBD2 (6 bases). Germline V gene data show CDR1 as SGHRS and CDR2 as YFSETQ. The CDR3 has 14 residues. V was cut by 0 bases and J by 5 bases, with 10 bases left in between. As DNA, the CDR3 is TGCGCCAGCAGCTTGGAGGGGAGGAAAGATACGCAGTATTTT. Protein sequence: CASSLEGRKDTQYF.

J is TRBJ2-7 and V is TRBV7-9; D perhaps matches TRBD2 (6 bases). Germline loops: CDR1 SEHNR, CDR2 FQNEAQ (reference sequence). CDR3 length: 12 residues. Trimming took off 7 bases at V and 4 bases at J, with 11 bases between the two ends. In nucleotides, the CDR3 is TGTGCCAGCACGGGGACTCATTACGAGCAGTACTTC. Encoded protein: CASTGTHYEQYF.

The genes are TRBV6-2 or TRBV6-3 and TRBJ2-1, with 10 positions matching TRBD2. Germline lookup yields CDR1 MNHEY and CDR2 SVGEGT. V was clipped by 5 bases and J by 9 bases; unmatched bases: 4. The CDR3 contains 13 residues. CDR3 sequence (DNA): TGTGCCAGCAGTGCGCTAGCGGGAGTTGAGCAGTTCTTC. It specifies CASSALAGVEQFF.

This clone was seen a single time. The chain uses TRBV2 and TRBJ2-3, with 7 bases identical to TRBD1. CDR3 length: 12 residues. Unmatched junction bases numbered 2, after V lost 5 bases and J lost 6 bases. Germline CDR1 and CDR2: SNHLY and FYNNEI. The CDR3, as DNA: TGTGCCAGCAGTCGGGACAGCGATACGCAGTATTTT. The encoded protein is CASSRDSDTQYF.

The chain combines TRBV5-1 with TRBJ2-5, with 9 nucleotides matching TRBD2. The CDR3 consists of 14 residues. Germline V gives CDR1 SGHRS, CDR2 YFSETQ. V was clipped by 8 bases and J by 5 bases; unmatched bases: 10. The CDR3 reads CASAPSGTAETQYF. DNA of the CDR3: TGCGCCAGTGCCCCTAGCGGGACTGCCGAGACCCAGTACTTC.

This chain uses TRBV5-1 with TRBJ1-4, with D tentatively TRBD1 (6 bases). The ends were cut back, 4 bases at V and 7 bases at J, with 14 bases in the middle. CDR3 length equals 14 residues. Germline CDR1 SGHRS, CDR2 YFSETQ. The CDR3 nucleotides are TGCGCCAGCAGCCCGTTGGGAGGGGGTGAAAAACTGTTTTTT. This codes for CASSPLGGGEKLFF.

The V gene is TRBV10-3, the J gene TRBJ2-4, with a possible D match to TRBD1 (6 bases). This CDR3 contains 14 residues. Trimming cost V 2 bases and J 8 bases, with 13 bases left between them. Germline V gene data show CDR1 as ENHRY and CDR2 as SYGVKD. The CDR3 sequence is CAISEQGLADIQYF. The CDR3 DNA is TGTGCCATCAGTGAGCAGGGGCTCGCAGACATTCAGTACTTC.

This chain joins TRBV19 and TRBJ1-2, with a possible D match to TRBD1 (6 bases). CDR1 is LNHDA, CDR2 SQIVND, per germline (reference sequence). This CDR3 contains 13 residues. V was cut by 4 bases and J by 2 bases, with 8 bases left in between. CDR3 in DNA: TGTGCCAGTAGTAGGACAGCGAACTATGGCTACACCTTC. It translates to CASSRTANYGYTF.

This sequence joins TRBV6-5 and TRBJ2-3; D possibly corresponds to TRBD2 (6 bases). The CDR3 runs to 15 residues. V lost 3 bases, J lost 3 bases, and 13 bases lay in between. Germline V gene sequence: CDR1 MNHEY, CDR2 SVGAGI. The CDR3 loop is CASSYFPGRTDTQYF. CDR3 in DNA: TGTGCCAGCAGTTATTTCCCAGGGAGGACAGATACGCAGTATTTT.

The chain employs TRBV24-1 and TRBJ2-3; TRBD2 aligns across 7 bases. CDR1 is KGHDR, CDR2 SFDVKD, per germline. The J segment lost 2 bases and the V segment lost 6 bases, leaving 4 bases of the junction unmatched. This CDR3 is built from 14 residues. The CDR3 region is CATSPAGDTDTQYF. The CDR3 DNA is TGTGCCACCAGTCCGGCGGGAGACACAGATACGCAGTATTTT.